A selection of T cell receptor beta chains follows, all from one sample in a study of response to subunit inactivated influenza vaccine. TCRdb re-derived calls from the RT-PCR reads in MiXCR, one entry per CDR3 protein. Among 590,000 or so distinct CDR3 sequences listed, approximately 15% were seen once. The sequenced sample was PBMCs from blood, obtained 14 to 15 days before vaccination. The receptors derive from a man aged 45-65 years who received an inactivated influenza vaccine. The CDR3 runs from the conserved cysteine through the conserved F or W. The order of the fields is clone size, J gene, V gene, D gene, CDR3 protein. A D gene is named only where the DNA matches it firmly. Size is stated for part of the rows, as once, few or many counts, or as a class when the clone is expanded.

clone size: few
J gene: TRBJ1-5
V gene: TRBV4-1
D gene: TRBD1
CDR3 protein: CASSPNRDRVYQPQHF

clone size: many
J gene: TRBJ2-3
V gene: TRBV12-3/TRBV12-4
D gene: TRBD2
CDR3 protein: CASSPGTSGITDTQYF

clone size: NA
J gene: TRBJ2-7
V gene: TRBV27
D gene: TRBD2
CDR3 protein: CASSHGGRGYEQYF

clone size: many
J gene: TRBJ1-5
V gene: TRBV29-1
D gene: NA
CDR3 protein: CSVSQGSGSNQPQHF

clone size: few
J gene: TRBJ2-2
V gene: TRBV10-3
D gene: NA
CDR3 protein: CAIRRPTGELFF

clone size: many
J gene: TRBJ1-6
V gene: TRBV4-3
D gene: NA
CDR3 protein: CASSQDRGSPLHF

clone size: NA
J gene: TRBJ2-3
V gene: TRBV5-6
D gene: NA
CDR3 protein: CASTLDGGVGADTQYF

clone size: NA
J gene: TRBJ2-7
V gene: TRBV6-2/TRBV6-3
D gene: NA
CDR3 protein: CASSRYLGGAPYEQYF

clone size: NA
J gene: TRBJ2-5
V gene: TRBV4-2
D gene: NA
CDR3 protein: CASSQDRTAQETQYF

clone size: few
J gene: TRBJ2-7
V gene: TRBV3-1
D gene: TRBD2
CDR3 protein: CASSQRSGRYEQYF

clone size: few
J gene: TRBJ2-1
V gene: TRBV6-1
D gene: TRBD1
CDR3 protein: CASSHRTGVYNEQFF

clone size: many
J gene: TRBJ1-5
V gene: TRBV6-1
D gene: NA
CDR3 protein: CASGIKQRPMNQPQHF

clone size: many
J gene: TRBJ2-7
V gene: TRBV14
D gene: NA
CDR3 protein: CASSQDWPVRGYEQYF

clone size: few
J gene: TRBJ1-3
V gene: TRBV7-2
D gene: NA
CDR3 protein: CASSSQGLLYGNTIYF

clone size: few
J gene: TRBJ2-1
V gene: TRBV25-1
D gene: NA
CDR3 protein: CASSDSVESYNEQFF

clone size: few
J gene: TRBJ2-1
V gene: TRBV12-3/TRBV12-4
D gene: NA
CDR3 protein: CASTEGGPHNEQFF

clone size: NA
J gene: TRBJ2-7
V gene: TRBV12-3/TRBV12-4
D gene: NA
CDR3 protein: CASSFPGRGYEQYF

clone size: few
J gene: TRBJ1-2
V gene: TRBV7-2
D gene: TRBD1
CDR3 protein: CASSEQGVVAYGYTF

clone size: NA
J gene: TRBJ1-6
V gene: TRBV20-1
D gene: NA
CDR3 protein: CSARTEGNSPLHF

clone size: NA
J gene: TRBJ2-2
V gene: TRBV4-2
D gene: TRBD1
CDR3 protein: CASSYWTGDTGELFF

clone size: many
J gene: TRBJ2-7
V gene: TRBV12-3/TRBV12-4
D gene: TRBD1
CDR3 protein: CASSLGQGIYEQYF

clone size: NA
J gene: TRBJ1-1
V gene: TRBV3-1
D gene: TRBD1
CDR3 protein: CASTDRVTEAFF

clone size: NA
J gene: TRBJ1-2
V gene: TRBV11-2
D gene: NA
CDR3 protein: CASRTSGRTKFYGYTF

clone size: NA
J gene: TRBJ2-5
V gene: TRBV3-1
D gene: NA
CDR3 protein: CASSQSQTQYF

clone size: many
J gene: TRBJ2-2
V gene: TRBV5-1
D gene: TRBD1
CDR3 protein: CASSKTGDLSGELFF

clone size: few
J gene: TRBJ2-5
V gene: TRBV10-3
D gene: TRBD2
CDR3 protein: CAISDRGGWETQYF

clone size: NA
J gene: TRBJ1-2
V gene: TRBV12-3/TRBV12-4
D gene: TRBD1
CDR3 protein: CASTPQGIDGYTF

clone size: NA
J gene: TRBJ2-3
V gene: TRBV25-1
D gene: NA
CDR3 protein: CASEAWRGSTDTQYF

clone size: NA
J gene: TRBJ2-3
V gene: TRBV21-1
D gene: NA
CDR3 protein: CASRRLAGGQGSSTDTQYF

clone size: NA
J gene: TRBJ2-7
V gene: TRBV6-2/TRBV6-3
D gene: TRBD1
CDR3 protein: CASTARGQGAYEQYF

clone size: NA
J gene: TRBJ1-2
V gene: TRBV20-1
D gene: NA
CDR3 protein: CSARALPYGYTF

clone size: few
J gene: TRBJ1-5
V gene: TRBV10-3
D gene: NA
CDR3 protein: CAISESNRSPDQPQHF

clone size: many
J gene: TRBJ2-7
V gene: TRBV6-5
D gene: NA
CDR3 protein: CATSDRVYEQYF

clone size: NA
J gene: TRBJ2-1
V gene: TRBV14
D gene: NA
CDR3 protein: CASSQERGTEQSF

clone size: few
J gene: TRBJ2-3
V gene: TRBV7-6
D gene: NA
CDR3 protein: CASSSFSRTRSTDTQYF

clone size: NA
J gene: TRBJ2-6
V gene: TRBV29-1
D gene: NA
CDR3 protein: CSVEDETGNGANVLTF